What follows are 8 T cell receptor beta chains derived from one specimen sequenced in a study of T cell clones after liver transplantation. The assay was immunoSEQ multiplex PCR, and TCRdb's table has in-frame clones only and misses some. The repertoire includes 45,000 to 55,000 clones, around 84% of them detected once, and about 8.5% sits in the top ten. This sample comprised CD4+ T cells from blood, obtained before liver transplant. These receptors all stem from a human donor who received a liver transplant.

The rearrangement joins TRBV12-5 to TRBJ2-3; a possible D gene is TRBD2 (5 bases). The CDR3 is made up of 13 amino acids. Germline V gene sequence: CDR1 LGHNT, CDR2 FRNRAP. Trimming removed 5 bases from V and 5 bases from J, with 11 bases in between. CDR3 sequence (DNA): TGTGCTAGTGGTCAACTAGGAGGAGATACGCAGTATTTT. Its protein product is CASGQLGGDTQYF.

The CDR3 spells CASSSPTGAGDTQYF. For the CDR3, the DNA is TGTGCCAGCAGCTCACCGACAGGGGCCGGAGATACGCAGTATTTT. The chain uses TRBV7-6 and TRBJ2-3; 8 bases are shared with TRBD1. CDR1 SGHVS and CDR2 FNYEAQ come from the germline V gene. V was clipped by 4 bases and J by 5 bases; unmatched bases: 8. The CDR3 is 15 residues long.

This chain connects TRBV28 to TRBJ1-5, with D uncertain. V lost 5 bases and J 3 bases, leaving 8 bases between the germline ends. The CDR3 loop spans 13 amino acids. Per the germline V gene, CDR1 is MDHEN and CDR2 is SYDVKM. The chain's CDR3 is CASSVRSNQPQHF. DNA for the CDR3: TGTGCCAGCAGTGTACGGTCCAATCAGCCCCAGCATTTT.

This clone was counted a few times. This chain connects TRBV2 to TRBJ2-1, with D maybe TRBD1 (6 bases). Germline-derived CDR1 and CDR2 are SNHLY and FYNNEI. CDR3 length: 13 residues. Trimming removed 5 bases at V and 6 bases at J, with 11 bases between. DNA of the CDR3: TGTGCCAGCAGTAGCGGACAGTCCAATGAGCAGTTCTTC. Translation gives CASSSGQSNEQFF.

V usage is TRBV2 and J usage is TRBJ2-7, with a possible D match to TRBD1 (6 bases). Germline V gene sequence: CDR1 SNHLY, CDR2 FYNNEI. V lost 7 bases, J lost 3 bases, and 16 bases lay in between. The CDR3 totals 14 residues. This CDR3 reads CASTSDGDNYEQYF. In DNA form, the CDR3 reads TGTGCCAGCACCTCTGACGGGGACAACTACGAGCAGTACTTC.

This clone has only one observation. The CDR3 sequence: CASSGTGATNEKLFF. As DNA, the CDR3 is TGTGCCAGCAGCGGGACAGGTGCAACTAATGAAAAACTGTTTTTT. The gene calls are TRBV2 and TRBJ1-4; 8 positions agree with TRBD1. The CDR3 totals 15 residues. V lost 6 bases, J lost 0 bases, and 3 bases stayed unmatched. The germline V gene has CDR1 SNHLY and CDR2 FYNNEI.

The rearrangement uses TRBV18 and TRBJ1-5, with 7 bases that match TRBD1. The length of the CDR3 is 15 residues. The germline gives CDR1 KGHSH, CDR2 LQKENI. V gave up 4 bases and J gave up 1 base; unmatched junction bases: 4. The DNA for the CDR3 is TGTGCCAGCTCACGATCGGGACAGAGCAATCAGCCCCAGCATTTT. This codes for CASSRSGQSNQPQHF.

CDR3 nucleotide sequence: TGTGCCAGCACCCTACACGACAGGGTCCAAGAGACCCAGTACTTC. Its protein product is CASTLHDRVQETQYF. This rearrangement joins TRBV9 to TRBJ2-5; TRBD1 agrees at 7 bases. This CDR3 has 15 amino acids. The germline V gene encodes CDR1 SGDLS and CDR2 YYNGEE. After removal of 6 bases from V and 1 base from J, the junction contained 9 bases not matched to a gene.